These T cell receptor beta chains were read from a single sample in a study of T-cell reconstitution after alpha-beta-depleted transplantation in children. TCRdb re-derived calls from the PCR reads in MiXCR, one entry per CDR3 protein. The data contain some 830,000 distinct CDR3 sequences, around 17% of them singletons. The specimen was PBMCs, mostly from graft donor cells, collected 360 days after TCRalphabeta/CD19-depleted stem cell transplant. The origin of the receptors is a male patient under 18 who had a stem cell transplant for acute lymphoblastic leukemia, so the T cells may come from the graft donor. Both conserved end residues are part of each CDR3. The D gene is left open where the match is weak. Clone size is given for some rows only: seen once, a few or many times, or a class if the clone is expanded.

d_gene,len,j_gene,abundance,v_gene,CDR3nt,CDR3aa
.,13,TRBJ2-7,few,TRBV18,TGTGCCAGCTCACCACCGGGGGCGGACGAGCAGTACTTC,CASSPPGADEQYF
.,14,TRBJ1-2,few,TRBV5-1,TGCGCCAGCAGCTTGCTGGGGGGCGACTATGGCTACACCTTC,CASSLLGGDYGYTF
.,16,TRBJ2-1,few,TRBV12-3/TRBV12-4,TGTGCCAGCAGTTTAGAGGGGAGGAACCCGCTATCTCCGCAGTTCTTC,CASSLEGRNPLSPQFF
.,15,TRBJ2-4,few,TRBV12-3/TRBV12-4,TGTGCCAGCCTAACTCAGGGAGCCCTGGGGGGCATTCAGTACTTC,CASLTQGALGGIQYF
.,14,TRBJ2-3,few,TRBV7-2,TGTGCCAGCAGCTTAGATACCGGAGGGGATACGCAGTATTTT,CASSLDTGGDTQYF
.,14,TRBJ1-5,.,TRBV6-1,TGTGCCAGCAGGATCCAGGGATACAATCAGCCCCAGCATTTT,CASRIQGYNQPQHF
.,15,TRBJ1-2,.,TRBV19,TGTGCCAGTAGGCTCCCATTTATAGCTAACTATGGCTACACCTTC,CASRLPFIANYGYTF
.,17,TRBJ1-5,.,TRBV20-1,TGCAGTGCTAGAGAGTACGGCAGCCTCTCTATCAATCAGCCCCAGCATTTT,CSAREYGSLSINQPQHF
.,15,TRBJ1-3,.,TRBV7-9,TGTGCCAGCAGCTTAGCGCAAGCCTCTGGAAACACCATATATTTT,CASSLAQASGNTIYF
TRBD2,15,TRBJ2-3,few,TRBV4-1,TGCGCCAGCAGCCCGGGACTAGCCAACACAGATACGCAGTATTTT,CASSPGLANTDTQYF
TRBD2,16,TRBJ2-1,few,TRBV2,TGTGCCAGCATTCTTGCGACTAGCGGGGGGTACAATGAGCAGTTCTTC,CASILATSGGYNEQFF
.,16,TRBJ2-5,few,TRBV5-1,TGCGCCAGCAGCACCTACCCCTCCTCAGGCGAAGAGACCCAGTACTTC,CASSTYPSSGEETQYF
.,17,TRBJ2-5,.,TRBV7-9,TGTGCCAGCAGCCATCCCCGAATCCCAGCGGTGGGGGAGACCCAGTACTTC,CASSHPRIPAVGETQYF
.,16,TRBJ2-3,few,TRBV24-1,TGTGCCACCAGTGACCCGACGGACAGCCGCACAGATACGCAGTATTTT,CATSDPTDSRTDTQYF
.,17,TRBJ2-7,few,TRBV6-5,TGTGCCAGCAGTTACTCTTGGAGACAGGGAGGATCCTACGAGCAGTACTTC,CASSYSWRQGGSYEQYF
.,17,TRBJ2-1,.,TRBV7-3,TGTGCCAGCAGCTTATTGTTAGCGGAGAGCTCCTACAATGAGCAGTTCTTC,CASSLLLAESSYNEQFF
TRBD2,12,TRBJ2-1,.,TRBV29-1,TGCAGCGCCCCAGGGACTAACACTGAGCAGTTCTTC,CSAPGTNTEQFF
TRBD1,17,TRBJ1-2,few,TRBV11-2,TGTGCCAGCAGCTTAGGGACAGGGGGCGCGACTAACTATGGCTACACCTTC,CASSLGTGGATNYGYTF
.,16,TRBJ2-2,many,TRBV5-1,TGCGCCAGCAGCCCAACGGAGGGCCTCATCACCGGGGAGCTGTTTTTT,CASSPTEGLITGELFF
TRBD2,16,TRBJ2-1,many,TRBV6-5,TGTGCCAGCAGTTTTCGGACTAGCGGGTCCTACAATGAGCAGTTCTTC,CASSFRTSGSYNEQFF
.,12,TRBJ2-5,many,TRBV25-1,TGTGCCAGCAGTGAATCTCTTAGGGCTAGCGACTTC,CASSESLRASDF
TRBD1,16,TRBJ1-4,few,TRBV5-1,TGCGCCAGCAGCCGCCGCACAGGGGGTTCAGAGGAAAAACTGTTTTTT,CASSRRTGGSEEKLFF